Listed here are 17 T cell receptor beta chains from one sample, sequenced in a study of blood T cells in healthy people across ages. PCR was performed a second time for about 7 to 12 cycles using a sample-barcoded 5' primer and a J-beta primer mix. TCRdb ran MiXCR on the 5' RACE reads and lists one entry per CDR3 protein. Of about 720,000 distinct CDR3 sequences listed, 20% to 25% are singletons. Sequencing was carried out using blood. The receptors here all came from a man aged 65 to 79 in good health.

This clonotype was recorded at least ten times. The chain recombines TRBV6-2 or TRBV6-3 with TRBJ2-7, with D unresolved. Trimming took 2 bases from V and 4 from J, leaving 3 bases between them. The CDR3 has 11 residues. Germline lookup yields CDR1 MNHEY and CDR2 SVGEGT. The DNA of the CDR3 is TGTGCCAGCAGTTACCGTTACGAGCAGTACGTC. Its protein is CASSYRYEQYV.

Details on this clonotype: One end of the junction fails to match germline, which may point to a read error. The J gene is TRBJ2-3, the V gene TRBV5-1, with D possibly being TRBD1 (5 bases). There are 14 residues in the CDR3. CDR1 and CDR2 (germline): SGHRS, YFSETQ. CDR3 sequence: CASRPQRSTGTQYF. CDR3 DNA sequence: TGCGCCAGCAGACCGCAGAGGAGCACAGGTACGCAGTATTTT.

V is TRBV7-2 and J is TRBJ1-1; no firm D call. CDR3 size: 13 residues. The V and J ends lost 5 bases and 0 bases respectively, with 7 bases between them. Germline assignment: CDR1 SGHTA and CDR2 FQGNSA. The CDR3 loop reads CASSVNMNTEAFF. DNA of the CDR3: TGTGCCAGCAGCGTGAACATGAACACTGAAGCTTTCTTT.

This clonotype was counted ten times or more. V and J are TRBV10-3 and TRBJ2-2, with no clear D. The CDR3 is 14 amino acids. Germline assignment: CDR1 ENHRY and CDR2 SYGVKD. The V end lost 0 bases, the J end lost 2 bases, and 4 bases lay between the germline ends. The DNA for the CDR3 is TGTGCCATCAGTGAGTCGGAAAACACCGGGGAGCTGTTTTTT. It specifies CAISESENTGELFF.

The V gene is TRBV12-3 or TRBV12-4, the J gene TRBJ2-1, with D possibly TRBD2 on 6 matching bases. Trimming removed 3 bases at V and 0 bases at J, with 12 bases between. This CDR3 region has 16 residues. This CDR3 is CASSFRGGVSYNEQFF. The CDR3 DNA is TGTGCCAGCAGTTTCAGAGGCGGGGTCTCCTACAATGAGCAGTTCTTC.

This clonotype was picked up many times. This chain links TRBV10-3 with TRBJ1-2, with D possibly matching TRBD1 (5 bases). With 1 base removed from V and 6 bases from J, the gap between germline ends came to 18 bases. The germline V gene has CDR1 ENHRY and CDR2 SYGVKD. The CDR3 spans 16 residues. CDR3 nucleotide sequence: TGTGCCATCAGTGAGTTCCCACGGGGGGGAGAGGATGGCTACACCTTC. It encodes CAISEFPRGGEDGYTF.

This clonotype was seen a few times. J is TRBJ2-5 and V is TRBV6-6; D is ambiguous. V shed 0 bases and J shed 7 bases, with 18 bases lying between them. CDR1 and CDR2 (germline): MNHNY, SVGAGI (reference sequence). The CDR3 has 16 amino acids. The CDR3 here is CASSYSTDAWVRTQYF. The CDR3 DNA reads TGTGCCAGCAGTTACTCGACTGACGCCTGGGTCCGGACCCAGTACTTC.

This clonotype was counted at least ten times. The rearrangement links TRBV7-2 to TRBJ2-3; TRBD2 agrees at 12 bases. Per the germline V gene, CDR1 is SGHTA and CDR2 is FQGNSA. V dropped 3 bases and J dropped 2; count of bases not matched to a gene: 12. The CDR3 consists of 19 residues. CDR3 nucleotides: TGTGCCAGCAGCTTTCGTCTAGCGGGGGGGACGGGGTTCACAGATACGCAGTATTTT. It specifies CASSFRLAGGTGFTDTQYF.

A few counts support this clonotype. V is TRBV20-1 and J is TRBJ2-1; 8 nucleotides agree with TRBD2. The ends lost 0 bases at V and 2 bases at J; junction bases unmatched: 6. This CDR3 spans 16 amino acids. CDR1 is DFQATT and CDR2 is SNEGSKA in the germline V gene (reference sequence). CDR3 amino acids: CSARDWAGLAYNEQFF. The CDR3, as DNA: TGCAGTGCTAGAGATTGGGCGGGACTAGCCTACAATGAGCAGTTCTTC.

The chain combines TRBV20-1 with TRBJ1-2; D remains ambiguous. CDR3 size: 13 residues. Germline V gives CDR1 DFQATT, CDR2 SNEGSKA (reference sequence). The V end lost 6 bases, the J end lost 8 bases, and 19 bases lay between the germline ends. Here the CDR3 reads CSALLPPYLGYTF. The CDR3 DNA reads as TGCAGTGCCCTTCTCCCCCCCTATTTGGGCTACACCTTC.

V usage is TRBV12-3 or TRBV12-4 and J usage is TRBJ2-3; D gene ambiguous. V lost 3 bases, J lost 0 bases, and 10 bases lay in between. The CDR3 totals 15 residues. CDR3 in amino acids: CASSLPWASTDTQYF. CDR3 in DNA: TGTGCCAGCAGTTTGCCGTGGGCAAGCACAGATACGCAGTATTTT.

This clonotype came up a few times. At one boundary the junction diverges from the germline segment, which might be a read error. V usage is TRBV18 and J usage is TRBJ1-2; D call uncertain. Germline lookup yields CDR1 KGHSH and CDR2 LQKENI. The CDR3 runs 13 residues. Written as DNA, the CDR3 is TGTGTCAGCTCACCTGGGTTCGGCTATGGCTACACCTTC. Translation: CVSSPGFGYGYTF. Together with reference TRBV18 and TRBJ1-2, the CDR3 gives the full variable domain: NAGVMQNPRHLVRRRGQEARLRCSPMKGHSHVYWYRQLPEEGLKFMVYLQKENIIDESGMPKERFSAEFPKEGPSILRIQQVVRGDSAAYFCVSSPGFGYGYTFGSGTRLTVV.

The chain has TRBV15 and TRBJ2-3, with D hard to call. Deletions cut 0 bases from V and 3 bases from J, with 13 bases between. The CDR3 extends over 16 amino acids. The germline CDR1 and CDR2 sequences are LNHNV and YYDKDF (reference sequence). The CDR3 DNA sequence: TGTGCCACCAGCAGAGATCGGGCTAGAAGTACAGATACGCAGTATTTT. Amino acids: CATSRDRARSTDTQYF.

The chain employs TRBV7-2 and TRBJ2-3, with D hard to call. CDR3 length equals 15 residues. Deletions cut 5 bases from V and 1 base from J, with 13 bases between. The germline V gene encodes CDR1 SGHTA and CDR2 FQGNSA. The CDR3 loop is CTSSLTPTRTDTQYF. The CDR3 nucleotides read TGTACCAGCAGCCTAACTCCAACTCGCACAGATACGCAGTATTTT. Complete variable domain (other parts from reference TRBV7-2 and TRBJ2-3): GAGVSQSPSNKVTEKGKDVELRCDPISGHTALYWYRQSLGQGLEFLIYFQGNSAPDKSGLPSDRFSAERTGGSVSTLTIQRTQQEDSAVYLCTSSLTPTRTDTQYFGPGTRLTVL.

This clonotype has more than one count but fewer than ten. Here the CDR3 DNA reads TGTGCCAGCAACCGTGGGACAGGGTTTCACGAGCAGTACTTC. Translation gives CASNRGTGFHEQYF. The genes are TRBV6-5 and TRBJ2-7; 9 positions match TRBD1. V shed 7 bases and J 5 bases; nucleotides not matched to a gene: 9. The CDR3 loop spans 14 amino acids. The V gene's germline CDR1 is MNHEY and CDR2 SVGAGI.

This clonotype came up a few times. In DNA, the CDR3 is TGTGCCAGCAGTCCCCCACCGGGACAGGGCTCCTTTTATAATTCACCCCTCCACTTT. Protein: CASSPPPGQGSFYNSPLHF. The chain links TRBV12-3 or TRBV12-4 to TRBJ1-6; 9 bases map to TRBD1. The V segment lost 5 bases and the J segment 4 bases; nucleotides outside the gene matches: 15. The CDR3 runs to 19 residues.

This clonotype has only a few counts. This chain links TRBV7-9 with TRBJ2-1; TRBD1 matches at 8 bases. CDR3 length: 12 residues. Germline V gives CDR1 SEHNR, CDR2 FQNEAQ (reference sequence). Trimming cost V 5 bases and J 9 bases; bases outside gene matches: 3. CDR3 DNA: TGTGCCAGCAGCCCAACAGGGGGTGAGCAGTTCTTC. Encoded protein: CASSPTGGEQFF.